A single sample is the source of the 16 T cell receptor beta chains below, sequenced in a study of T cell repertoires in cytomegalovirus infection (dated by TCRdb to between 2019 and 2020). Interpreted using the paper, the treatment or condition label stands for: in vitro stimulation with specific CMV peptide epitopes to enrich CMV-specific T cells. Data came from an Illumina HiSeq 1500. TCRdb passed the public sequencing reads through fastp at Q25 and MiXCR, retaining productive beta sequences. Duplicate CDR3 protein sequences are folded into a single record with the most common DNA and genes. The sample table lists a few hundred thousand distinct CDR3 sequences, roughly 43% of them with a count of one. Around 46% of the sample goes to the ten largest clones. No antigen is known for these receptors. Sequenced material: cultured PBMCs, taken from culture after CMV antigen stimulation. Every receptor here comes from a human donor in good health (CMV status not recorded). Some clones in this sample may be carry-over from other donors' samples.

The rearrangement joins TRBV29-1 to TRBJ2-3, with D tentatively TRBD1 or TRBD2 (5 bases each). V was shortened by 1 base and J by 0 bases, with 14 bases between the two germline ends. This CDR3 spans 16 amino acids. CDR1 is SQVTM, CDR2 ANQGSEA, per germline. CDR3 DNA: TGCAGCGTTGAAGGGATAAACCGGGACAGCACAGATACGCAGTATTTT. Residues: CSVEGINRDSTDTQYF.

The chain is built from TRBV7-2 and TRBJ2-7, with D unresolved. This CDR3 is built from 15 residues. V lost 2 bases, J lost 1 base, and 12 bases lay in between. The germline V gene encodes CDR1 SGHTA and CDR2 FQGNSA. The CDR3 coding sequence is TGTGCCAGCAGCTTAATGGCGGCCGGTTCCTACGAGCAGTACTTC. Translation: CASSLMAAGSYEQYF.

CDR3 sequence reads: CASSDAHWNTGELFF. CDR3 nucleotide sequence: TGTGCCAGCAGTGACGCCCATTGGAACACCGGGGAGCTGTTTTTT. V gene TRBV6-6 combines with J gene TRBJ2-2; no reliable D call. The CDR3 runs to 15 residues. Germline V gene data show CDR1 as MNHNY and CDR2 as SVGAGI (reference sequence). V lost 5 bases and J 1 base, leaving 11 bases between the germline ends.

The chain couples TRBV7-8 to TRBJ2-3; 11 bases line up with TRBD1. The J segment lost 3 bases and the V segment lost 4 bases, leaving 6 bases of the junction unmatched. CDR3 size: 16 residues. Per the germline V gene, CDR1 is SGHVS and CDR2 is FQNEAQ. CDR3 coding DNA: TGTGCCAGCAGCTCCACTGGGACAGGGGGGACAGATACGCAGTATTTT. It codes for CASSSTGTGGTDTQYF.

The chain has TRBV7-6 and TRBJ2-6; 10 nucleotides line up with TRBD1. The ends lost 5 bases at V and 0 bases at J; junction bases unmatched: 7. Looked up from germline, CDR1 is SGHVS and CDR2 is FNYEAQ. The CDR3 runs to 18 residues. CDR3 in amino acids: CASSRRDRGLSGANVLTF. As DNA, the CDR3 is TGTGCCAGCAGCCGACGGGACAGGGGACTCTCTGGGGCCAACGTCCTGACTTTC.

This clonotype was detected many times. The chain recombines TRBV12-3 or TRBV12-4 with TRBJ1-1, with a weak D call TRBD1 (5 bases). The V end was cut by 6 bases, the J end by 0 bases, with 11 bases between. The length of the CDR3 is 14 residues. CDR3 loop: CASRNRRMNTEAFF. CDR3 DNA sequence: TGTGCCAGCAGAAACAGGAGAATGAACACTGAAGCTTTCTTT.

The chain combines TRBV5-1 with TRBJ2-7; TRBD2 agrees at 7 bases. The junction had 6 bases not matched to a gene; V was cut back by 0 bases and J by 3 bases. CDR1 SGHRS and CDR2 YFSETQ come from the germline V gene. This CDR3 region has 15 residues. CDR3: CASSLGLADIYEQYF. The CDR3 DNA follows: TGCGCCAGCAGCTTGGGGCTAGCGGATATCTACGAGCAGTACTTC.

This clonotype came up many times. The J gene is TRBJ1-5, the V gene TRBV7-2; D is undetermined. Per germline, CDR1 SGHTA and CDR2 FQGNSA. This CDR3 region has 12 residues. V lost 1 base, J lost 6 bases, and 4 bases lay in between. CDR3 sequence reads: CASSLDGQPQHF. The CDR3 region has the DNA TGTGCCAGCAGCTTAGACGGTCAGCCCCAGCATTTT.

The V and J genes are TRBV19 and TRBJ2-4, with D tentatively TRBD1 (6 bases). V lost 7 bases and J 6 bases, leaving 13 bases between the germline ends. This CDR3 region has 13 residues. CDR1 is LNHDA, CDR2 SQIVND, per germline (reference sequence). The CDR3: CASTGQGLNIQYF. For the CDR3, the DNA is TGTGCCAGTACCGGGCAGGGGCTAAACATTCAGTACTTC.

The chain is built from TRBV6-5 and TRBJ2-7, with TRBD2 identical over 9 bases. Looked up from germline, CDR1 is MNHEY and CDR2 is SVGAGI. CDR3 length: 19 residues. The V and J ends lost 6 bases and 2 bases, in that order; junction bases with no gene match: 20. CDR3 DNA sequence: TGTGCCAGCAGCTCTATGGGAGGACAGCCTAGCGGGAAAACCTACGAGCAGTACTTC. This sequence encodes CASSSMGGQPSGKTYEQYF.

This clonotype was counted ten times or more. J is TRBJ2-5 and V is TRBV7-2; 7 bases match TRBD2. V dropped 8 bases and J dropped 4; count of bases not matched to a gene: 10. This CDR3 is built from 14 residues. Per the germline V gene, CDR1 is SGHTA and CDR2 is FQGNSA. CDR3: CASSVVGGLETQYF. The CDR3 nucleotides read TGTGCCAGCTCGGTCGTGGGAGGGTTAGAGACCCAGTACTTC.

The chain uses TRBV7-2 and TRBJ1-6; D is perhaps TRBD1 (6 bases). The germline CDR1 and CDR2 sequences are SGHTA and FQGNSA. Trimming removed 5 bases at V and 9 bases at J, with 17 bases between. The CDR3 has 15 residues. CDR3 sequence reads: CASSPRPGAISPLHF. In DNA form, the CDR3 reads TGTGCCAGCAGCCCTCGTCCGGGGGCCATTTCACCCCTCCACTTT.

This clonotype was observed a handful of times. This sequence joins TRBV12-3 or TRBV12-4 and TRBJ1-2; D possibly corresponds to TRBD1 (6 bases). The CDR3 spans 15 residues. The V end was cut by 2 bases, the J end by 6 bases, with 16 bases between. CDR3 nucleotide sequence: TGTGCCAGCAGTTTATGGGGACAAGAGAAGAATGGCTACACCTTC. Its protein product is CASSLWGQEKNGYTF.

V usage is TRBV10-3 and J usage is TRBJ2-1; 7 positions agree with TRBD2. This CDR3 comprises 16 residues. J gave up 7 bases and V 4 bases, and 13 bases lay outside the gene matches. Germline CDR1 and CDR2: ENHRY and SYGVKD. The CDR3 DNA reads TGTGCCATCAGTGCGCGCGGGAGCGACCAAAATAATGAGCAGTTCTTC. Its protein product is CAISARGSDQNNEQFF.

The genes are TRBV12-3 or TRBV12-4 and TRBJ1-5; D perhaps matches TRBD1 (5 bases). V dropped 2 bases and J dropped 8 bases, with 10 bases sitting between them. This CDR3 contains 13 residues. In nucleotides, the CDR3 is TGTGCCAGCAGTTTACGGTGGGGCGAGCCCCAGCATTTT. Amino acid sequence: CASSLRWGEPQHF.

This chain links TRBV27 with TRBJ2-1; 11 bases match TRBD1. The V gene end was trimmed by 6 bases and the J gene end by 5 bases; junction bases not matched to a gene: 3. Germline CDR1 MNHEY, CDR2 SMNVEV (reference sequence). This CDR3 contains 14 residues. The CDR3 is CASRTGQGDNEQFF. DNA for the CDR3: TGTGCCAGCAGGACGGGACAGGGGGACAATGAGCAGTTCTTC.